Each of the 25 T cell receptor beta chains below was sequenced from the same sample in a study of long-term antiretroviral therapy in people with HIV. Survey-level resolution applied to immunoSEQ assay v3.0. Clones were read by immunoSEQ multiplex PCR, and TCRdb kept only the in-frame ones, dropping some. The sample lists 29,000 or so clones, 90% to 95% occurring once. The sequenced sample was unsorted PBMCs, obtained 7.4 years after starting antiretroviral therapy. The receptors were sampled from a man between 45 and 60 years old with HIV.

This clone is classed as large. Other DNA sequences in the same sample also yield this CDR3. The chain couples TRBV5-1 to TRBJ1-6; 11 bases agree with TRBD1. The length of the CDR3 is 14 residues. Per germline, CDR1 SGHRS and CDR2 YFSETQ. J gave up 10 bases and V 7 bases, and 7 bases lay outside the gene matches. The CDR3 DNA reads as TGCGCCAGCTGGGGAGGACAGGGGGCGTCACCCCTCCACTTT. This gives the protein CASWGGQGASPLHF.

The chain employs TRBV18 and TRBJ1-6; D gene unclear. V was clipped by 3 bases and J by 2 bases, with 5 bases between them. CDR3 length: 14 residues. The germline V gene has CDR1 KGHSH and CDR2 LQKENI. The CDR3 DNA follows: TGTGCCAGCTCACCCGGGACCTATAATTCACCCCTCCACTTT. Encoded protein: CASSPGTYNSPLHF.

The chain employs TRBV19 and TRBJ2-7; 7 bases map to TRBD1. CDR3 length: 14 amino acids. Germline V gives CDR1 LNHDA, CDR2 SQIVND (reference sequence). V was pared by 2 bases and J by 1 base, with 2 bases of the junction left unmatched. CDR3 DNA sequence: TGTGCCAGTAGTATAACAGGGGATTCCTACGAGCAGTACTTC. Amino acids: CASSITGDSYEQYF.

This chain joins TRBV6-1 and TRBJ2-3, with D tentatively TRBD2 (5 bases). Germline CDR1 reads MNHNS; CDR2 reads SASEGT. This CDR3 has 16 residues. V was pared by 1 base and J by 2 bases, with 13 bases between. The CDR3, as DNA: TGTGCCAGCAGTGAAGGGTGGACTTTTTACACAGATACGCAGTATTTT. Amino acid sequence: CASSEGWTFYTDTQYF.

This chain connects TRBV4-1 to TRBJ1-2; D may be TRBD1 (5 bases). V was pared by 0 bases and J by 9 bases, with 11 bases between. CDR1 is MGHRA and CDR2 is YSYEKL in the germline V gene. This CDR3 has 13 amino acids. The CDR3 DNA sequence: TGCGCCAGCAGCCAAGATATCGGGGCCAGCTACACCTTC. It specifies CASSQDIGASYTF.

The rearrangement joins TRBV2 to TRBJ1-5, with D possibly being TRBD1 (5 bases). Deletions cut 5 bases from V and 7 bases from J, with 12 bases between. This CDR3 spans 13 amino acids. Germline lookup yields CDR1 SNHLY and CDR2 FYNNEI. DNA for the CDR3: TGTGCCAGCAGTTTGGGGGGGAGGCAGCCCCAGCATTTT. Residues: CASSLGGRQPQHF.

CDR3: CASSSGATSTDTQYF. CDR3 DNA: TGTGCCAGCAGCTCGGGGGCAACTAGCACAGATACGCAGTATTTT. The chain combines TRBV5-5 with TRBJ2-3; D is perhaps TRBD1 or TRBD2 (6 bases each). The V gene lost 3 bases and the J gene lost 0 bases, with 11 bases spanning the gap. Germline V gene data show CDR1 as SGHKS and CDR2 as YYEKEE (reference sequence). The CDR3 sequence is 15 residues long.

The rearrangement links TRBV10-3 to TRBJ1-2; unclear D gene. The CDR3 sequence is 17 residues long. CDR1 and CDR2 from the germline V gene are ENHRY and SYGVKD. Deletions cut 0 bases from V and 3 bases from J, with 17 bases between. The CDR3, as DNA: TGTGCCATCAGTGAGTCTCCCGGCGCCTCGGCTCACTATGGCTACACCTTC. This codes for CAISESPGASAHYGYTF.

The chain combines TRBV19 with TRBJ1-1, with TRBD1 as a possible D gene (5 bases). V lost 8 bases to trimming and J lost 1 base, with 11 bases between them. Germline lookup yields CDR1 LNHDA and CDR2 SQIVND (reference sequence). CDR3 length: 13 residues. The CDR3 coding sequence is TGTGCCAGTGATTGGGGGTCGAACACTGAAGCTTTCTTT. Its protein product is CASDWGSNTEAFF.

The chain carries TRBV28 and TRBJ1-1; D ambiguous. The germline V and J ends were trimmed by 0 bases and 1 base, with 3 bases remaining between them. CDR3 size: 13 residues. CDR1 and CDR2 from the germline V gene are MDHEN and SYDVKM. DNA for the CDR3: TGTGCCAGCAGTTTATGGGGGAACACTGAAGCTTTCTTT. It translates to CASSLWGNTEAFF.

V and J are TRBV19 and TRBJ1-1; TRBD1 might be the D (6 bases). From germline, CDR1 is LNHDA and CDR2 SQIVND (reference sequence). CDR3 length: 13 amino acids. V lost 7 bases and J 0 bases, leaving 9 bases between the germline ends. The CDR3 sequence: CASNRALNTEAFF. DNA of the CDR3: TGTGCCAGTAACAGGGCACTGAACACTGAAGCTTTCTTT.

This clone was recorded only once. V and J are TRBV6-1 and TRBJ1-3, with 8 positions matching TRBD1. Germline CDR1 is MNHNS and CDR2 is SASEGT. J was trimmed by 4 bases and V by 3 bases; bases with no gene match: 2. This CDR3 comprises 14 residues. This CDR3 reads CASSDRGLGNTIYF. Here the CDR3 DNA reads TGTGCCAGCAGTGACAGGGGGCTGGGAAACACCATATATTTT.

This clone was observed once. The CDR3 reads CASGLVQVEGYNEQFF. DNA of the CDR3: TGTGCTAGTGGTTTGGTACAGGTAGAGGGTTACAATGAGCAGTTCTTC. The chain joins TRBV12-5 to TRBJ2-1; D might be TRBD1 or TRBD2, each matching 5 bases. This CDR3 is built from 16 residues. CDR1 is LGHNT, CDR2 FRNRAP, per germline. Trimming removed 0 bases from V and 4 bases from J, with 13 bases in between.

The chain employs TRBV14 and TRBJ2-7, with D tentatively TRBD2 (7 bases). This CDR3 is built from 14 residues. V dropped 4 bases and J dropped 0 bases, with 10 bases sitting between them. CDR1 is SGHDN and CDR2 is FVKESK in the germline V gene. CDR3 amino acids: CASSLGGASYEQYF. CDR3 DNA: TGTGCCAGCAGCCTAGGGGGGGCCTCCTACGAGCAGTACTTC.

CDR3 DNA sequence: TGTGCCAGCAGTTCCGGGACCCTGAGGGAAAAACTGTTTTTT. It encodes CASSSGTLREKLFF. The gene calls are TRBV6-6 and TRBJ1-4; TRBD1 might be the D (5 bases). V lost 4 bases, J lost 8 bases, and 14 bases lay in between. Germline V gene sequence: CDR1 MNHNY, CDR2 SVGAGI (reference sequence). The CDR3 is 14 amino acids.

The rearrangement uses TRBV25-1 and TRBJ1-2; TRBD1 agrees at 8 bases. The CDR3 consists of 13 residues. Germline loops: CDR1 MGHDK, CDR2 SYGVNS. Trimming cost V 6 bases and J 8 bases; bases outside gene matches: 8. CDR3 DNA: TGTGCCAGCAGACCGGACAGGGAGCAAGGCTACACCTTC. It is translated as CASRPDREQGYTF.

V is TRBV27 and J is TRBJ1-2; TRBD1 agrees at 9 bases. V was pared by 5 bases and J by 6 bases, with 4 bases of the junction left unmatched. This CDR3 comprises 13 residues. Germline V gene data show CDR1 as MNHEY and CDR2 as SMNVEV (reference sequence). The CDR3 DNA sequence: TGTGCCAGCAGTGCCGGGACAGGGAATGGCTACACCTTC. Translated, it gives CASSAGTGNGYTF.

V is TRBV7-3 and J is TRBJ2-2, with TRBD1 identical over 10 bases. Germline CDR1 SGHTA, CDR2 FQGTGA. J gave up 4 bases and V 2 bases, and 1 base lay outside the gene matches. This CDR3 is built from 15 residues. The CDR3 nucleotides read TGTGCCAGCAGCTTATGGACAGGGGGCACCGGGGAGCTGTTTTTT. Translation gives CASSLWTGGTGELFF.

This sequence joins TRBV19 and TRBJ2-7; TRBD1 aligns across 8 bases. The germline V gene has CDR1 LNHDA and CDR2 SQIVND (reference sequence). CDR3 length: 14 residues. Trimming cost V 6 bases and J 6 bases; bases outside gene matches: 10. The CDR3 bases are TGTGCCAGTAGCCCGACAGGGGTAGCGCCCGAGCAGTACTTC. This codes for CASSPTGVAPEQYF.

The chain couples TRBV4-3 to TRBJ2-7; a weak D match, TRBD1 (5 bases). V gave up 0 bases and J gave up 3 bases, with 15 bases separating them. The CDR3 is 16 residues long. Looked up from germline, CDR1 is LGHNA and CDR2 is YSLEER. Here the CDR3 reads CASSQEFRAGIYEQYF. In DNA, the CDR3 is TGCGCCAGCAGCCAAGAGTTCCGGGCAGGGATCTACGAGCAGTACTTC.

This chain connects TRBV5-1 to TRBJ2-7; 8 bases match TRBD2. The V gene's germline CDR1 is SGHRS and CDR2 YFSETQ. The CDR3 has 16 residues. The V segment lost 2 bases and the J segment 0 bases; nucleotides outside the gene matches: 7. CDR3 coding DNA: TGCGCCAGCAGCTTTCGGCCACTAGCGGACTCCTACGAGCAGTACTTC. It encodes CASSFRPLADSYEQYF.

The gene calls are TRBV30 and TRBJ1-1; 9 bases line up with TRBD1. Germline-derived CDR1 and CDR2 are GTSNPN and SVGIG (reference sequence). Losses at the gene ends were 3 bases for V and 1 base for J; bases not matched to a gene: 3. The CDR3 loop spans 14 amino acids. The DNA for the CDR3 is TGTGCCTGGAGGGGGACAGGGACGAACACTGAAGCTTTCTTT. It yields the protein CAWRGTGTNTEAFF.

V gene TRBV7-8 combines with J gene TRBJ2-2, with D perhaps matching TRBD2 (6 bases). CDR1 and CDR2 from the germline V gene are SGHVS and FQNEAQ. Trimming left V 4 bases short and J 6 bases short, with 18 bases between. This CDR3 contains 16 residues. Here the CDR3 reads CASSSLGGNQAGELFF. In nucleotides, the CDR3 is TGTGCCAGCAGCTCGCTTGGGGGGAATCAGGCCGGGGAGCTGTTTTTT.

This chain joins TRBV6-1 and TRBJ2-7; D is possibly TRBD2 (5 bases). V was cut by 2 bases and J by 1 base, with 15 bases left in between. Germline values: CDR1 MNHNS, CDR2 SASEGT. The CDR3 runs to 16 residues. The CDR3 coding sequence is TGTGCCAGCAGTGAAAGGGTGGGAGACGGTTCCTACGAGCAGTACTTC. It encodes CASSERVGDGSYEQYF.

The chain recombines TRBV5-1 with TRBJ2-3; 11 nucleotides line up with TRBD2. Germline V lookup: CDR1 SGHRS, CDR2 YFSETQ. This CDR3 comprises 19 residues. J gave up 6 bases and V 0 bases, and 15 bases lay outside the gene matches. The CDR3 region has the DNA TGCGCCAGCAGCTTGGAATCCCGGCTAGCGGGGGGAGCCGCGGATACGCAGTATTTT. This translates into CASSLESRLAGGAADTQYF.